This note documents a single T cell receptor (beta chain) sequence. What it binds is not known. These data belong to a study of cytomegalovirus exposure and HLA in healthy donors. The V end was cut by 4 bases, the J end by 5 bases, with 11 bases between. The CDR3 extends over 13 amino acids. CDR1 and CDR2 (germline): MGHDK, SYGVNS. The table came from immunoSEQ multiplex PCR; TCRdb's copy has only in-frame clones and leaves some out. The table lists tens of thousands of clones, just over 90% of them singletons. Study-level points and caveats: Through in vitro validation, a few CMV-associated chains were shown to be specific for CMV antigens. The study labeled 170 or so TCR beta chains cytomegalovirus-associated. According to a subsequent analysis, TCR clusters identified in the first cohort showed a tendency to co-occur across the approximately 120 validation repertoires.

Separate from the approximately 600-subject first cohort was the 120-subject validation cohort, to which the donors belonged. Sequenced material: PBMCs. The rearrangement uses TRBV25-1 and TRBJ1-1; tentatively, D is TRBD1 (5 bases). This TCR was sampled from a man between 25 and 39 years old in good health and CMV-seronegative. Here the CDR3 reads CASSVGAGTEAFF. The DNA for the CDR3 is TGTGCCAGCAGTGTTGGGGCAGGAACTGAAGCTTTCTTT.